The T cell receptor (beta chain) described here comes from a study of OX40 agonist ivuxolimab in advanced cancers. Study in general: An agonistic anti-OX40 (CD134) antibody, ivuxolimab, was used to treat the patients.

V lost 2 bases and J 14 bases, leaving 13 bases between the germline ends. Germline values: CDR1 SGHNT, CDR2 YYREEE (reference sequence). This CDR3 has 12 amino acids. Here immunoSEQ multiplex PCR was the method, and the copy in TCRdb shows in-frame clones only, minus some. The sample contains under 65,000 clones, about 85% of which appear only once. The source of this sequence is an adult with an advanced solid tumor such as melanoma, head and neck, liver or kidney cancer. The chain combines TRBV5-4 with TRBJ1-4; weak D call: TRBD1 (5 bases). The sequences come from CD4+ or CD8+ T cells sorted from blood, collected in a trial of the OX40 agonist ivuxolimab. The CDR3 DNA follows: TGTGCCAGCAGCTTTGACGATCGGGGGCTGTTTTTT. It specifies CASSFDDRGLFF.